This record covers a single T cell receptor (beta chain). This entry comes from a study of blood T cell repertoires in COVID-19. This CDR3 contains 14 residues. CDR1 and CDR2 (germline): LNHNV, YYDKDF (reference sequence). Trimming stripped 1 base from V and 8 bases from J, with 9 bases between. Some clones are missing from TCRdb's copy, which holds only in-frame ones; the method was immunoSEQ multiplex PCR. The repertoire has 250,000 or so clones, over 80% of them found once; the top ten carry less than 6.5%. Sequenced: peripheral blood. This TCR came from a human donor in a cohort sampled during active COVID-19. This chain links TRBV15 with TRBJ1-6, with D possibly being TRBD1 (6 bases). The CDR3 is CATSRVQGYSPLHF. Written as DNA, the CDR3 is TGTGCCACCAGCAGAGTACAGGGTTATTCACCCCTCCACTTT.